This T cell receptor (beta chain) was captured by sequencing in a study of blood T cell repertoires in COVID-19. Overall study context: Both acute and convalescent COVID-19 samples were obtained from the United States, Italy and Spain. In each case, the material was cDNA or gDNA derived from T cells, B-cell-depleted T cells, or PBMCs.

In the original workflow: For nucleated cells, counts were estimated from reference gene primer amplification. The assay was immunoSEQ multiplex PCR, and TCRdb's table has in-frame clones only and misses some. The V and J calls and clone size come from that table; D and trimming were worked out from the DNA. This sample has roughly 150,000 clones, with approximately 81% found just once. A Seattle source enrolled patients during active infection and followed them longitudinally. As concerns this clone: The germline gene is not matched at one end of the junction; a read error may be the cause.

CDR1 and CDR2 (germline): SGHNT, YYREEE (reference sequence). The length of the CDR3 is 17 residues. The receptor comes from a woman aged 45 to 65 with COVID-19, enrolled during active disease. The specimen sequenced was peripheral blood. The chain joins TRBV5-4 to TRBJ1-6; the match to TRBD1 covers 8 bases. The CDR3 nucleotides are TGTGCCAGCAGCTCCGGATCCCCGACAGGGGATAAATCACCCCTCCACTTT. Amino acid sequence: CASSSGSPTGDKSPLHF.